This passage covers 20 T cell receptor beta chains from one sample sequenced in a study of blood T cell repertoires in COVID-19. Libraries were prepared by immunoSEQ multiplex PCR; TCRdb keeps only in-frame clonotypes and omits some of them. Here the sample spans over 150,000 clones, 60% to 85% being singletons. Sequencing was done on a sample of peripheral blood. All receptors derive from a man in his 70s with acute or convalescent COVID-19.

The V and J genes are TRBV10-3 and TRBJ2-1; 16 bases line up with TRBD2. Germline V lookup: CDR1 ENHRY, CDR2 SYGVKD. The CDR3 length is 18 residues. V gave up 6 bases and J gave up 8 bases; unmatched junction bases: 13. The CDR3 region has the DNA TGTGCCATCAGCGCCGGGACTAGCGGGGGGGCGGGTTGGTATGAGCAGTTCTTC. Translation gives CAISAGTSGGAGWYEQFF.

V usage is TRBV6-4 and J usage is TRBJ2-7; 8 positions match TRBD1. Germline-derived CDR1 and CDR2 are MRHNA and SNTAGT. The trim removed 3 bases at V and 2 bases at J, leaving 3 bases unmatched. The CDR3 runs to 14 residues. CDR3 region: CASSEYRGAYEQYF. CDR3 DNA: TGTGCCAGCAGTGAATACAGGGGGGCCTACGAGCAGTACTTC.

V is TRBV9 and J is TRBJ1-1, with 7 bases fitting TRBD1. The trim removed 0 bases at V and 2 bases at J, leaving 7 bases unmatched. The CDR3 contains 16 residues. Germline CDR1 and CDR2: SGDLS and YYNGEE. CDR3 sequence (DNA): TGTGCCAGCAGCGTAGCGATCGGGACAGAAAACACTGAAGCTTTCTTT. Its translation: CASSVAIGTENTEAFF.

The chain couples TRBV11-3 to TRBJ2-1; maybe TRBD2 (5 bases). This CDR3 is 14 amino acids long. Germline V gives CDR1 SGHNT, CDR2 YENEEA. Trimming removed 4 bases at V and 7 bases at J, with 14 bases between. The CDR3 DNA sequence: TGTGCCAGCAGCTCCCCAAAGAGGGCAAATGAGCAGTTCTTC. This codes for CASSSPKRANEQFF.

The V call is TRBV7-9, the J call TRBJ1-5; D is perhaps TRBD1 (6 bases). Germline V lookup: CDR1 SEHNR, CDR2 FQNEAQ (reference sequence). Trimming took 4 bases from V and 0 from J, leaving 16 bases between them. This CDR3 is 17 amino acids long. CDR3 protein: CASSSSKRGYSNQPQHF. Here the CDR3 DNA reads TGTGCCAGCAGCTCATCCAAGAGGGGGTATAGCAATCAGCCCCAGCATTTT.

This chain uses TRBV4-1 with TRBJ1-2; 7 nucleotides align to TRBD1. The germline V gene has CDR1 MGHRA and CDR2 YSYEKL. After removal of 3 bases from V and 4 bases from J, the junction contained 8 bases not matched to a gene. The CDR3 length is 15 residues. The CDR3 nucleotides are TGCGCCAGCAGCCAGGATAGACAGGGCATCTATGGCTACACCTTC. This gives the protein CASSQDRQGIYGYTF.

The chain joins TRBV5-1 to TRBJ1-1, with D possibly matching TRBD1 (5 bases). Trimming stripped 4 bases from V and 4 bases from J, with 14 bases between. Germline assignment: CDR1 SGHRS and CDR2 YFSETQ. This CDR3 has 14 amino acids. CDR3 sequence (DNA): TGCGCCAGCAGCGCGGAAATTCAGGGCACTGAAGCTTTCTTT. Amino acid sequence: CASSAEIQGTEAFF.

The chain couples TRBV6-6 to TRBJ1-1, with D possibly matching TRBD1 (6 bases). Germline V CDR1 and CDR2: MNHNY, SVGAGI (reference sequence). Trimming removed 2 bases at V and 2 bases at J, with 12 bases between. The CDR3 contains 15 residues. The CDR3 region is CASSYARDINTEAFF. CDR3 DNA: TGTGCCAGCAGTTACGCCCGGGACATTAACACTGAAGCTTTCTTT.

The chain combines TRBV6-5 with TRBJ1-2; 9 positions agree with TRBD1. Germline V gives CDR1 MNHEY, CDR2 SVGAGI. This CDR3 region has 13 residues. With 6 bases clipped from V and 4 bases from J, the junction kept 3 bases outside the gene matches. Written as DNA, the CDR3 is TGTGCCAGCAGCGGACAGGGGCGCTATGGCTACACCTTC. It specifies CASSGQGRYGYTF.

V and J are TRBV7-9 and TRBJ2-7; 8 bases fit TRBD2. Germline V gene sequence: CDR1 SEHNR, CDR2 FQNEAQ (reference sequence). V dropped 2 bases and J dropped 6; count of bases not matched to a gene: 9. This CDR3 region has 15 residues. CDR3 nucleotides: TGTGCCAGCAGCTTAATTAGCGGGACCACCCCCGAGCAGTACTTC. It translates to CASSLISGTTPEQYF.

The chain couples TRBV28 to TRBJ1-2, with D maybe TRBD1 (5 bases). Germline CDR1 MDHEN, CDR2 SYDVKM. Trimming cost V 2 bases and J 8 bases, with 12 bases left between them. The CDR3 is made up of 13 amino acids. CDR3 loop: CASSLRAGSGYTF. The CDR3 DNA is TGTGCCAGCAGTTTACGGGCAGGGTCCGGCTACACCTTC.

This clone occurred a few times. The rearrangement uses TRBV15 and TRBJ2-3, with D possibly being TRBD2 (5 bases). V dropped 8 bases and J dropped 0 bases, with 12 bases sitting between them. The CDR3 is made up of 14 amino acids. In germline, CDR1 is LNHNV, CDR2 YYDKDF (reference sequence). The CDR3 bases are TGTGCCACCCGGGGAGCGGAGAGCACAGATACGCAGTATTTT. Protein product: CATRGAESTDTQYF.

The chain joins TRBV14 to TRBJ1-2, with 7 bases matching TRBD1. CDR1 is SGHDN, CDR2 FVKESK, per germline. Germline trimming cut 6 bases from V and 5 bases from J; bases unmatched to any gene: 6. CDR3 size: 13 residues. The CDR3 sequence: CASRKQGYYGYTF. DNA of the CDR3: TGTGCCAGCAGGAAACAGGGGTATTATGGCTACACCTTC.

This clone appeared a few times. The chain combines TRBV3-1 (or the pseudogene TRBV3-2) with TRBJ2-7, with D uncertain. The ends were cut back, 2 bases at V and 0 bases at J, with 8 bases in the middle. Germline CDR1 is LGHDT and CDR2 is YNNKEL (reference sequence). This CDR3 is built from 14 residues. The CDR3 is CASSQQVYSYEQYF. The CDR3 DNA reads as TGTGCCAGCAGCCAACAGGTGTACTCCTACGAGCAGTACTTC.

The gene calls are TRBV10-3 and TRBJ2-5, with 7 bases lining up with TRBD1. The ends lost 6 bases at V and 1 base at J; junction bases unmatched: 2. The CDR3 runs 13 residues. CDR1 and CDR2 from the germline V gene are ENHRY and SYGVKD. As DNA, the CDR3 is TGTGCCATCAGAGGGACAGTCCAAGAGACCCAGTACTTC. Amino acid sequence: CAIRGTVQETQYF.

The rearrangement uses TRBV6-1 and TRBJ2-5, with D perhaps TRBD2 (6 bases). In germline, CDR1 is MNHNS, CDR2 SASEGT. This CDR3 contains 13 residues. Trimming took off 0 bases at V and 6 bases at J, with 8 bases between the two ends. The CDR3 loop reads CASSEARGKTQYF. Written as DNA, the CDR3 is TGTGCCAGCAGTGAAGCGCGGGGAAAGACCCAGTACTTC.

The chain combines TRBV24-1 with TRBJ2-5, with 9 bases matching TRBD2. The trim removed 3 bases at V and 4 bases at J, leaving 5 bases unmatched. CDR1 is KGHDR, CDR2 SFDVKD, per germline. The CDR3 covers 15 residues. The DNA of the CDR3 is TGTGCCACCAGTGATGACCCGACTAGCGGAGAGACCCAGTACTTC. Protein sequence: CATSDDPTSGETQYF.

The chain combines TRBV6-1 with TRBJ2-1; 8 bases are a match to TRBD1. Trimming at V came to 7 bases and at J to 6 bases, leaving 8 bases not matched to a gene. This CDR3 spans 14 amino acids. The V gene's germline CDR1 is MNHNS and CDR2 SASEGT. The CDR3 protein is CASKQGATVNEQFF. CDR3 sequence (DNA): TGTGCCAGCAAGCAGGGGGCTACGGTCAATGAGCAGTTCTTC.

The rearrangement uses TRBV3-1 (or the pseudogene TRBV3-2) and TRBJ2-5; D remains unclear. This CDR3 has 14 residues. Trimming cost V 7 bases and J 2 bases, with 14 bases left between them. Germline V lookup: CDR1 LGHDT, CDR2 YNNKEL (reference sequence). The CDR3 here is CASMSRHLQETQYF. The CDR3, as DNA: TGTGCCAGCATGTCGCGACACTTACAAGAGACCCAGTACTTC.

The rearrangement uses TRBV6-1 and TRBJ1-3; possibly TRBD1 for D (5 bases). Germline V gene sequence: CDR1 MNHNS, CDR2 SASEGT. V was trimmed by 2 bases and J by 11 bases, leaving 16 bases between them. The CDR3 has 14 amino acids. The CDR3 sequence is CASSEYGQGEPIYF. In DNA form, the CDR3 reads TGTGCCAGCAGTGAATATGGGCAGGGTGAGCCCATATATTTT.